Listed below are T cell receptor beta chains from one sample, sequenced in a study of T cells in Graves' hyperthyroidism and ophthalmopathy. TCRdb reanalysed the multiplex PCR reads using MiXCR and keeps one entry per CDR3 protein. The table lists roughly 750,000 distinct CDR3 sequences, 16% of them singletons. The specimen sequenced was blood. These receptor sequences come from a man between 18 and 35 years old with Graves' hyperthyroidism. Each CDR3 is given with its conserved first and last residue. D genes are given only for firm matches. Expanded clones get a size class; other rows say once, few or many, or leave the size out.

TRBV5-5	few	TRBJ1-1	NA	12	CASSPRSDEAFF	TGTGCCAGCAGCCCCCGATCGGACGAAGCTTTCTTT
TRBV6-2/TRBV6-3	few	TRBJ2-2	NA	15	CASTQWESNTGELFF	TGTGCCAGCACCCAGTGGGAGTCGAACACCGGGGAGCTGTTTTTT
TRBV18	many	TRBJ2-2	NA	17	CASSQPPPASNTGELFF	TGTGCCAGCTCACAACCCCCCCCTGCATCGAACACCGGGGAGCTGTTTTTT
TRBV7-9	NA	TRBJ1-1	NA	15	CASSDLQGMNTEAFF	TGTGCCAGCAGCGATCTTCAGGGGATGAACACTGAAGCTTTCTTT
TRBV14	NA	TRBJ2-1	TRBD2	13	CASSQEGGVEQFF	TGTGCCAGCAGCCAAGAGGGGGGGGTTGAGCAGTTCTTC
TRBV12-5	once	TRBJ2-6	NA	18	CASGFCGGADSGANVLTF	TGTGCTAGTGGTTTTTGTGGGGGTGCGGACTCTGGGGCCAACGTCCTGACTTTC
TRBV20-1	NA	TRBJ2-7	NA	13	CSARDASSYEHYF	TGCAGTGCTCGGGACGCCAGCTCCTACGAGCATTACTTC
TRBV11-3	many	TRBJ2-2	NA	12	CASGRNTGELFF	TGTGCCAGCGGAAGGAACACCGGGGAGCTGTTTTTT
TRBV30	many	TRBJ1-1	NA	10	CAWMDTEAFF	TGTGCCTGGATGGACACTGAAGCTTTCTTT
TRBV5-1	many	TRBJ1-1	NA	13	CASSFDIGREAFF	TGCGCCAGCAGCTTTGACATCGGACGTGAAGCTTTCTTT
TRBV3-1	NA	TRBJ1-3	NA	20	CASSHRMQFSILTSGNTIYF	TGTGCCAGCAGCCACCGAATGCAGTTCAGTATTCTTACCTCTGGAAACACCATATATTTT
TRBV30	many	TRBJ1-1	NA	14	CAWSEGQPNTEAFF	TGTGCCTGGAGTGAAGGGCAACCGAACACTGAAGCTTTCTTT
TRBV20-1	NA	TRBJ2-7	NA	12	CSAGGASYEQYF	TGCAGTGCAGGGGGGGCTTCCTACGAGCAGTACTTC
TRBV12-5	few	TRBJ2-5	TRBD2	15	CASGRTSGRGETQYF	TGTGCTAGTGGTCGGACTAGCGGGAGGGGAGAGACCCAGTACTTC
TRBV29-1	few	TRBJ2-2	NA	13	CSVDSVGTGELFF	TGCAGCGTGGATAGCGTCGGCACCGGGGAGCTGTTTTTT
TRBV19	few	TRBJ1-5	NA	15	CASSIQGRMGTPQHF	TGTGCCAGTAGTATTCAGGGACGAATGGGAACGCCCCAGCATTTT
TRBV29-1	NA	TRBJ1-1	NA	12	CSGRTSNTEAFF	TGCAGCGGCCGGACGTCGAACACTGAAGCTTTCTTT
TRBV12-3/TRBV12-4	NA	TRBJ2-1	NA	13	CASSLLGAGEQFF	TGTGCCAGCAGTTTACTTGGGGCTGGTGAGCAGTTCTTC
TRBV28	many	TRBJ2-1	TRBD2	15	CASSLASGRGNEQFF	TGTGCCAGCAGTTTGGCTAGCGGGAGGGGAAATGAGCAGTTCTTC
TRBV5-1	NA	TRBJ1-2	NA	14	CASSRGTTNYGYTF	TGCGCCAGCAGCCGGGGGACAACTAACTATGGCTACACCTTC
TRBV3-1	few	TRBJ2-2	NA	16	CASSSLGGPNTGELFF	TGTGCCAGCAGCTCTCTGGGGGGCCCCAACACCGGGGAGCTGTTTTTT
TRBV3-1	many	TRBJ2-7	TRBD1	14	CASSRPGQVYEQYF	TGTGCCAGCAGCCGACCGGGACAGGTCTACGAGCAGTACTTC
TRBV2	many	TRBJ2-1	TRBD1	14	CASTRGQGYNEQFF	TGTGCCAGCACCCGCGGACAGGGATACAATGAGCAGTTCTTC
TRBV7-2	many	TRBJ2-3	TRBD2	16	CASSLRAGGPTDTQYF	TGTGCCAGCAGCTTACGAGCGGGAGGGCCCACAGATACGCAGTATTTT
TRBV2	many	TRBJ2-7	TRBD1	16	CASSLEGGLVLYEQYF	TGTGCCAGCAGCCTTGAAGGGGGCTTAGTCCTCTACGAGCAGTACTTC
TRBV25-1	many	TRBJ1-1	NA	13	CASSEGANTEAFF	TGTGCCAGCAGTGAAGGGGCGAACACTGAAGCTTTCTTT
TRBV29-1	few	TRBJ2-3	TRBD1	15	CSAALLWDRGDTQYF	TGCAGCGCAGCCCTCCTCTGGGACAGGGGAGATACGCAGTATTTT
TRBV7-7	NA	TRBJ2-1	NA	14	CASSLGAGSSEQFF	TGTGCTAGCAGCTTAGGGGCAGGGTCAAGTGAGCAGTTCTTC
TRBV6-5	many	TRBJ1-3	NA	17	CASSFVREGMDGNTIYF	TGTGCCAGCAGCTTCGTTCGAGAGGGGATGGATGGAAACACCATATATTTT
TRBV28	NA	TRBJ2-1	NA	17	CASSPSLGPSAYNEQFF	TGTGCCAGCAGTCCGAGCCTTGGGCCTTCGGCCTACAATGAGCAGTTCTTC
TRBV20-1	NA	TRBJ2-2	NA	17	CSARDLGGPTNTGELFF	TGCAGTGCTAGGGACTTAGGCGGGCCCACGAACACCGGGGAGCTGTTTTTT
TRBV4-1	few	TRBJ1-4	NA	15	CASSPTRILNEKLFF	TGCGCCAGCAGCCCCACAAGGATCCTCAATGAAAAACTGTTTTTT
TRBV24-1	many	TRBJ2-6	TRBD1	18	CATSDPGTVSPGANVLTF	TGTGCCACCAGTGATCCGGGGACAGTCTCTCCTGGGGCCAACGTCCTGACTTTC
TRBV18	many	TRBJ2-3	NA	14	CASSPRDGTDTQYF	TGTGCCAGCTCACCACGTGACGGCACAGATACGCAGTATTTT
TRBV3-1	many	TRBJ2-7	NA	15	CASSPSSPSSYEQYF	TGTGCCAGCAGCCCCAGTAGTCCGAGCTCCTACGAGCAGTACTTC
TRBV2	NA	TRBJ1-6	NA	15	CASRPTLLEGSPLHF	TGTGCCAGCAGGCCTACGTTACTGGAGGGCTCACCCCTCCACTTT
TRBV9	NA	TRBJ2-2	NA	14	CASSATLSGGELFF	TGTGCCAGCAGCGCAACACTTTCGGGCGGGGAGCTGTTTTTT
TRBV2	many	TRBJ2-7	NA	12	CASSGRNYEQYF	TGTGCCAGCAGCGGACGGAATTACGAGCAGTACTTC
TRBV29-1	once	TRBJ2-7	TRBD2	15	CSVESTSGRAGEQYF	TGCAGCGTTGAATCCACTAGCGGGAGGGCAGGCGAGCAGTACTTC
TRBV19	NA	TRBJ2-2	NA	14	CASSIASNTGELFF	TGTGCCAGTAGTATAGCCTCAAACACCGGGGAGCTGTTTTTT
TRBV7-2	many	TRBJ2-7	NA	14	CASSFGGNSYEQYF	TGTGCCAGCAGCTTCGGGGGTAACTCCTACGAGCAGTACTTC
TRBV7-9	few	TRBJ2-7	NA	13	CASSLPRPDEQYF	TGTGCCAGCAGCTTACCCCGACCCGACGAGCAGTACTTC
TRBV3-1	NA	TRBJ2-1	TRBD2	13	CASSRLADSTPFF	TGTGCCAGCAGCCGACTAGCGGACTCCACGCCGTTCTTC
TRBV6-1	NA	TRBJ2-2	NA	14	CASSDRPNTGELFF	TGTGCCAGCAGTGACAGGCCGAACACCGGGGAGCTGTTTTTT
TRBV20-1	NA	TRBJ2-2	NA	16	CSASSWDTRTTGELFF	TGCAGTGCTAGTTCCTGGGACACACGAACTACCGGGGAGCTGTTTTTT
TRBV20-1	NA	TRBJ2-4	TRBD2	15	CSAQTRGRDKNIQYF	TGCAGTGCCCAGACCCGGGGGAGGGACAAAAACATTCAGTACTTC
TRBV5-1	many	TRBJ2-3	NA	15	CASSSLAASTDTQYF	TGCGCCAGCAGCTCGTTAGCGGCTAGCACAGATACGCAGTATTTT
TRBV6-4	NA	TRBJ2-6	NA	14	CASSEQSGANVLTF	TGTGCCAGCAGTGAACAATCTGGGGCCAACGTCCTGACTTTC
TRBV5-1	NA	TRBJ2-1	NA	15	CASSSTGYPHNEQFF	TGCGCCAGCAGCTCCACAGGGTATCCCCACAATGAGCAGTTCTTC
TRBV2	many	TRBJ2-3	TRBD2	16	CASSEAGAGIADTQYF	TGTGCCAGCAGTGAAGCGGGAGCGGGAATTGCAGATACGCAGTATTTT
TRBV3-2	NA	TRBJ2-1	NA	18	CASHFLAGGSWVRDEQFF	TGTGCCAGCCATTTTCTAGCCGGGGGTAGCTGGGTTAGAGATGAGCAGTTCTTC
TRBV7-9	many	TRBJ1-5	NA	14	CASSSFGSNQPQHF	TGTGCCAGCAGCTCCTTCGGGAGCAATCAGCCCCAGCATTTT
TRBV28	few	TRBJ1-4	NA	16	CASSFQSGELNEKLFF	TGTGCCAGCAGTTTTCAAAGTGGAGAACTTAATGAAAAACTGTTTTTT
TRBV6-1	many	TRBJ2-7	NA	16	CASSFLGFTSRDEQYF	TGTGCCAGCAGTTTCCTCGGGTTTACAAGTCGGGACGAGCAGTACTTC
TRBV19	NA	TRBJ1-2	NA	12	CASSWTEDGYTF	TGTGCCAGTAGTTGGACGGAGGATGGCTACACCTTC
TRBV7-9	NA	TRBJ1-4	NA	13	CASEVWADDKLFF	TGTGCCAGCGAAGTATGGGCCGATGACAAACTGTTTTTT
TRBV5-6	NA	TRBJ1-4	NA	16	CASSSTYRVSYEKLFF	TGTGCCAGCAGCTCTACGTACAGGGTCTCCTATGAAAAACTGTTTTTT